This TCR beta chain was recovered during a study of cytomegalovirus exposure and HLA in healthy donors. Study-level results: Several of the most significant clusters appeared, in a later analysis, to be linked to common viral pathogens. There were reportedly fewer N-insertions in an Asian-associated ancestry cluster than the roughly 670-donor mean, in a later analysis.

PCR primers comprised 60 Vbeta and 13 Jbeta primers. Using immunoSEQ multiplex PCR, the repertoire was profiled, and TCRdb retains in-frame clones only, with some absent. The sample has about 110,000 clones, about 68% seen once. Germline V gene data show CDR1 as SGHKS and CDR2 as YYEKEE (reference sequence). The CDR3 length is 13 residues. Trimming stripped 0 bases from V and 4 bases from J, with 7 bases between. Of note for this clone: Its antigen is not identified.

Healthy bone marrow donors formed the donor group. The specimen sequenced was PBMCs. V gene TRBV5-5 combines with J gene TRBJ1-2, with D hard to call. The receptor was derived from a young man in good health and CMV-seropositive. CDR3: CASSLAGGYGYTF. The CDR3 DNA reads TGTGCCAGCAGCTTGGCCGGCGGCTATGGCTACACCTTC.